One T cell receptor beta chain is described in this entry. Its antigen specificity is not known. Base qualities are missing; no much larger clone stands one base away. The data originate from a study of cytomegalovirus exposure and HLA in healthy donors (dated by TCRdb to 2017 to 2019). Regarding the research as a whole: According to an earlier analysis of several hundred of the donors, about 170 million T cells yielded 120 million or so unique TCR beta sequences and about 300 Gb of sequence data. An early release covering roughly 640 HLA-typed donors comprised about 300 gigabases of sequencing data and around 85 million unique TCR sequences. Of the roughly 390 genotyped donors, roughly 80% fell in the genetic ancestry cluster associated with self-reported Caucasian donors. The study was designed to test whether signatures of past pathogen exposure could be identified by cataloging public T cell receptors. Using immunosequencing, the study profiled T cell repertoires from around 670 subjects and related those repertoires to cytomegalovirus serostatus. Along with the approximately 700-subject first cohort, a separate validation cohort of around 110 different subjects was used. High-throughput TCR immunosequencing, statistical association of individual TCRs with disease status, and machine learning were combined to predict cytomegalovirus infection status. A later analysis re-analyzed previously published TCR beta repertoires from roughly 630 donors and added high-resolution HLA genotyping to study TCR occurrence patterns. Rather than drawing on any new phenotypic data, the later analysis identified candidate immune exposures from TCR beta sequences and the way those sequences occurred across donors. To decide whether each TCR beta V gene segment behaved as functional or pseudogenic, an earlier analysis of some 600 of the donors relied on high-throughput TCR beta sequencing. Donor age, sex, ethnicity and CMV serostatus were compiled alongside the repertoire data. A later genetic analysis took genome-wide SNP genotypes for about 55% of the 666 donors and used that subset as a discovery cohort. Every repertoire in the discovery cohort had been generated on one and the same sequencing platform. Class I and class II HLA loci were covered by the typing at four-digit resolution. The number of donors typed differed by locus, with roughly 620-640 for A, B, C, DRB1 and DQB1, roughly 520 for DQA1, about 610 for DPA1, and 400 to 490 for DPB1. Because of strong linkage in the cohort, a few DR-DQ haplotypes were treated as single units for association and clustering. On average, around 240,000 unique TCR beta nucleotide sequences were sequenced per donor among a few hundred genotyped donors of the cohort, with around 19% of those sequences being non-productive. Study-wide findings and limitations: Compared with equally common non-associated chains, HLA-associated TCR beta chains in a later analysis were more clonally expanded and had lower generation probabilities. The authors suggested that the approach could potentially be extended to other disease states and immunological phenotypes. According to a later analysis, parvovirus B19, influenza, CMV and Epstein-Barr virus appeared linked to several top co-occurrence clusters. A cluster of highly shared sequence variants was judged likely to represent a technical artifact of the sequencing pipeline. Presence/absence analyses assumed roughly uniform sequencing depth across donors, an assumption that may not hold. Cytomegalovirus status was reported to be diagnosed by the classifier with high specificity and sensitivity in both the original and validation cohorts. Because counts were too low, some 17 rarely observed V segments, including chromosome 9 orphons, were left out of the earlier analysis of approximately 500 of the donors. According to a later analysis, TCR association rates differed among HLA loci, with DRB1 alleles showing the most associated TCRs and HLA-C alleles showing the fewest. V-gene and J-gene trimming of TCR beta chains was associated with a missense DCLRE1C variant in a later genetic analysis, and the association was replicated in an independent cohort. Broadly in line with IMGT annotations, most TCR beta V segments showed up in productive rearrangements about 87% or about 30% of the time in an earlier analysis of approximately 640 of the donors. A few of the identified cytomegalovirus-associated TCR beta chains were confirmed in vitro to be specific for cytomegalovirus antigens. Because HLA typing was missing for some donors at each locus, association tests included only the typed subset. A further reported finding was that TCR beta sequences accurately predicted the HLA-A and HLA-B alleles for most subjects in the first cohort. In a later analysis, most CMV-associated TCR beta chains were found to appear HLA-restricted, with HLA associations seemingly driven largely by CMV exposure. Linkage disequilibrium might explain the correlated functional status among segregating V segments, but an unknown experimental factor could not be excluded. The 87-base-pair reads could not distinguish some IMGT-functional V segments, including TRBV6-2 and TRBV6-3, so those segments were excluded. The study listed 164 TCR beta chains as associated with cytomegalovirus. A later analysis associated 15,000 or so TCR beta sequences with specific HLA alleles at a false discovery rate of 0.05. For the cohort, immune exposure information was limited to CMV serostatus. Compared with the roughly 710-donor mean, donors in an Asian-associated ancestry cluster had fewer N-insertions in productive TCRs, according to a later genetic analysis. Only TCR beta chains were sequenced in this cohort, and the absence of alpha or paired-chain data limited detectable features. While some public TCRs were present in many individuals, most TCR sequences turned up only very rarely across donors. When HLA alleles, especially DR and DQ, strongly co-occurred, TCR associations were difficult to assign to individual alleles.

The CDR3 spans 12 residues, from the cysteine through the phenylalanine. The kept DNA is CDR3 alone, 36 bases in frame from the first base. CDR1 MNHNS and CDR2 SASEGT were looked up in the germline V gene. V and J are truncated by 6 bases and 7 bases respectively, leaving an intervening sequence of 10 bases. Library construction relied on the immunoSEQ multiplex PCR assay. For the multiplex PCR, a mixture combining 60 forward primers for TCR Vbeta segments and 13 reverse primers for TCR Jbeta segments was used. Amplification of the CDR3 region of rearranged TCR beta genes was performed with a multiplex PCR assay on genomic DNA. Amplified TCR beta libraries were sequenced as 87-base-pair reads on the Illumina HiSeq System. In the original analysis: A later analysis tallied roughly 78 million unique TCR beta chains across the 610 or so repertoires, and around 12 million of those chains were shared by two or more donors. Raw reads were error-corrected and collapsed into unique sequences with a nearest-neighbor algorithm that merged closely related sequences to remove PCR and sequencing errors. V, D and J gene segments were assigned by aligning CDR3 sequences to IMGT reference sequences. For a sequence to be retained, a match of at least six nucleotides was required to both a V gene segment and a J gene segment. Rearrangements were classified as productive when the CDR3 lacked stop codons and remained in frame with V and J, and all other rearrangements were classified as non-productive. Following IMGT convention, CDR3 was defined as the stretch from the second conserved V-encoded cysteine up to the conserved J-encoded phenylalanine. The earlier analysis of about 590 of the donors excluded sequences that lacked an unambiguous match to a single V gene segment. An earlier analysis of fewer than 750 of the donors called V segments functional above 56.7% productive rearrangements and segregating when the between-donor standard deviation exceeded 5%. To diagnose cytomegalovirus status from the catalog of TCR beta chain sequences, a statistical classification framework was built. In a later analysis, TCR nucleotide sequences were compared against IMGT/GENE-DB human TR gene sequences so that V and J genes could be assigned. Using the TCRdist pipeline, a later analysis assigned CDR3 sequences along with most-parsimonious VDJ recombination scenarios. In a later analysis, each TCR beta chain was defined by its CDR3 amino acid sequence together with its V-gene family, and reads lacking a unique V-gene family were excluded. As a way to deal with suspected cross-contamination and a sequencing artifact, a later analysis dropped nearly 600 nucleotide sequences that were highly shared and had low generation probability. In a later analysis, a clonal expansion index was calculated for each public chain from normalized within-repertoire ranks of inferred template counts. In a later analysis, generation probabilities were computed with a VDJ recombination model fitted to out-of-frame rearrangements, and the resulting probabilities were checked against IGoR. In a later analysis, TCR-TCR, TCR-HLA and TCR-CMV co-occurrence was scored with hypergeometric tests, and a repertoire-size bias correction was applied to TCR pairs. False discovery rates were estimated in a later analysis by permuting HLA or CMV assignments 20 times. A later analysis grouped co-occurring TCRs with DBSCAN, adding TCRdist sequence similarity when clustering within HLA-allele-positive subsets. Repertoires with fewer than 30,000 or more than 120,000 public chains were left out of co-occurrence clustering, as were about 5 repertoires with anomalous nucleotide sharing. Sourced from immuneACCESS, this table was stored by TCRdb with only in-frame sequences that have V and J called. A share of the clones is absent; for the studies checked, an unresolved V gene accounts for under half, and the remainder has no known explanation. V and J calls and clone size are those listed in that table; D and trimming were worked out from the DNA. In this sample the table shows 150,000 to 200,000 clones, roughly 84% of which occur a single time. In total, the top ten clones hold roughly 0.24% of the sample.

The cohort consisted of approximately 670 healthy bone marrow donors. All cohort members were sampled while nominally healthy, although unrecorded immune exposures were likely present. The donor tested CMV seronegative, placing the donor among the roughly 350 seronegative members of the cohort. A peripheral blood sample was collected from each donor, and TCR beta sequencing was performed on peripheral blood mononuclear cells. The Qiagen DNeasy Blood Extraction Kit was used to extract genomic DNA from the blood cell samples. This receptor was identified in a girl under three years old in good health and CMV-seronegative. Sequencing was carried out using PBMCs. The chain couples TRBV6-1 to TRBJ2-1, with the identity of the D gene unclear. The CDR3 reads CASRPPRNEQFF. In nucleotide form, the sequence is TGTGCCAGCAGGCCACCCAGAAATGAGCAGTTCTTC.